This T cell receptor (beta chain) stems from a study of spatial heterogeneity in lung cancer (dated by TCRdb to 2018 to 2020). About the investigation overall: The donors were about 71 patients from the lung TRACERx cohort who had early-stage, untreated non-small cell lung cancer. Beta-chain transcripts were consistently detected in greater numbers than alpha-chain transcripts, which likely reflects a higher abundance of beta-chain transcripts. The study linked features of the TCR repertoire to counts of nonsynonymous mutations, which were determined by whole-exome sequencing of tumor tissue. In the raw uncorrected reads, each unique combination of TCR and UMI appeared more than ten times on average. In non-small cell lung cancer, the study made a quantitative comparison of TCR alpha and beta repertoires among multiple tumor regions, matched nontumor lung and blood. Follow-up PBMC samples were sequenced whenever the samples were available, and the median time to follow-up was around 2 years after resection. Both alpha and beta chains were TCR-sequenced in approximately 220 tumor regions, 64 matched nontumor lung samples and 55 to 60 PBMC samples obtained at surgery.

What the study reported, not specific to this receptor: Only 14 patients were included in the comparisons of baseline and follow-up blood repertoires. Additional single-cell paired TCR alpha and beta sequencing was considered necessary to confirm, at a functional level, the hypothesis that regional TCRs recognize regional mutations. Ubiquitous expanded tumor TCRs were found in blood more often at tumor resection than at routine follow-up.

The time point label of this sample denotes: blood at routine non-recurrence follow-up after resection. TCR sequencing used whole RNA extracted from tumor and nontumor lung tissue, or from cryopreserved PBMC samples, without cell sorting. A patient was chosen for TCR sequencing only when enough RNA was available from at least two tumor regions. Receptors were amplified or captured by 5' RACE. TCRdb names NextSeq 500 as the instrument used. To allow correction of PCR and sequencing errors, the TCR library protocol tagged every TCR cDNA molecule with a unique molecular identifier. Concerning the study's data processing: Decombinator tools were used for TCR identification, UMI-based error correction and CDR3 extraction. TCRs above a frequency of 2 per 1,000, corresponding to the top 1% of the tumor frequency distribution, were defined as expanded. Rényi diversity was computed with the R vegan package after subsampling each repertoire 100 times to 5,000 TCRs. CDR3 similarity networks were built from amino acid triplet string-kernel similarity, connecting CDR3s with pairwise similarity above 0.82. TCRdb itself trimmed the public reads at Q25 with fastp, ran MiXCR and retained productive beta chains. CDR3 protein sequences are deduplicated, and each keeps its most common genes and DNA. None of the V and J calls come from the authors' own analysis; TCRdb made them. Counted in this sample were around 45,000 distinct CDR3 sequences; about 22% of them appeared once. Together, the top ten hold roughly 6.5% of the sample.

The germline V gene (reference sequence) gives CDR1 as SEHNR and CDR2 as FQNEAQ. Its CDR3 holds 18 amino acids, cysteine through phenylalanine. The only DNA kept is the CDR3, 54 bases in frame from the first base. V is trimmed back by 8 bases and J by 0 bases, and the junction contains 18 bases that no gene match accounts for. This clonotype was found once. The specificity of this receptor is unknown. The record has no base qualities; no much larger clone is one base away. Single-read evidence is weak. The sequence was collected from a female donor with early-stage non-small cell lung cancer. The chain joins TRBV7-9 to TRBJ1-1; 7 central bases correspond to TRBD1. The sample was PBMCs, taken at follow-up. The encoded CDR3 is CASGNRGRGRAMNTEAFF. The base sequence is TGTGCCAGCGGCAACAGGGGTAGGGGAAGGGCTATGAACACTGAAGCTTTCTTT.